The 12 T cell receptor beta chains listed next were all sequenced from one sample in a study of graft-versus-host responses after intestinal transplantation. Their recognized antigens are unknown. This table comes from immunoSEQ multiplex PCR, and its TCRdb copy is limited to in-frame clones, with some not included. The sample holds just under 65,000 clones, roughly 90% seen once. Sequences were derived from unstimulated CD8+ T cells sorted from spleen or lymph node cells, sampled before transplant. These TCRs come from a human donor who was the organ donor for an intestinal transplant.

The chain uses TRBV7-9 and TRBJ2-3, with D possibly matching TRBD2 (6 bases). Looked up from germline, CDR1 is SEHNR and CDR2 is FQNEAQ (reference sequence). The CDR3 covers 15 residues. V lost 4 bases and J 3 bases, leaving 14 bases between the germline ends. This CDR3 reads CASSSPGEGTDTQYF. CDR3 nucleotides: TGTGCCAGCAGCTCGCCGGGAGAGGGTACAGATACGCAGTATTTT.

The chain is built from TRBV7-2 and TRBJ2-1, with D possibly being TRBD2 (5 bases). This CDR3 has 14 amino acids. Germline V CDR1 and CDR2: SGHTA, FQGNSA. The ends were cut back, 5 bases at V and 9 bases at J, with 17 bases in the middle. The CDR3 coding sequence is TGTGCCAGCAGCCTAAAGTACGGGATTCCTGAGCAGTTCTTC. Translated, it gives CASSLKYGIPEQFF.

The chain employs TRBV5-1 and TRBJ1-1; a weak D match, TRBD1 (5 bases). Germline loops: CDR1 SGHRS, CDR2 YFSETQ. V shed 0 bases and J shed 6 bases, with 18 bases lying between them. This CDR3 has 16 residues. CDR3 region: CASSLGSPGRVPEAFF. The CDR3 DNA is TGCGCCAGCAGCTTGGGATCGCCAGGGAGGGTACCTGAAGCTTTCTTT. Complete variable domain (other parts from reference TRBV5-1 and TRBJ1-1): KAGVTQTPRYLIKTRGQQVTLSCSPISGHRSVSWYQQTPGQGLQFLFEYFSETQRNKGNFPGRFSGRQFSNSRSEMNVSTLELGDSALYLCASSLGSPGRVPEAFFGQGTRLTVV.

The DNA for the CDR3 is TGTGCCTGGAGTGTGGGGACAGGGACTAACACTGAAGCTTTCTTT. Residues: CAWSVGTGTNTEAFF. The J gene is TRBJ1-1, the V gene TRBV30; 9 bases are shared with TRBD1. Losses at the gene ends were 0 bases for V and 2 bases for J; bases not matched to a gene: 4. Germline-derived CDR1 and CDR2 are GTSNPN and SVGIG (reference sequence). The CDR3 loop spans 15 amino acids.

The J gene is TRBJ2-3, the V gene TRBV5-1; TRBD2 aligns across 7 bases. The CDR3 consists of 15 residues. Germline lookup yields CDR1 SGHRS and CDR2 YFSETQ. V lost 2 bases to trimming and J lost 2 bases; unmatched junction nucleotides: 5. CDR3 DNA: TGCGCCAGCAGCTTCTCTAGCGGATTCACAGATACGCAGTATTTT. As protein: CASSFSSGFTDTQYF. The full variable domain, rest sourced from reference TRBV5-1 and TRBJ2-3, is KAGVTQTPRYLIKTRGQQVTLSCSPISGHRSVSWYQQTPGQGLQFLFEYFSETQRNKGNFPGRFSGRQFSNSRSEMNVSTLELGDSALYLCASSFSSGFTDTQYFGPGTRLTVL.

The CDR3 DNA follows: TGTGCCAGCAGTTTAGATCCAGGGGACTACGAGCAGTACTTC. Translation gives CASSLDPGDYEQYF. The chain couples TRBV28 to TRBJ2-7; D perhaps matches TRBD1 (6 bases). Germline V lookup: CDR1 MDHEN, CDR2 SYDVKM. Trimming took off 2 bases at V and 3 bases at J, with 11 bases between the two ends. The CDR3 contains 14 residues.

The chain couples TRBV6-6 to TRBJ2-1, with TRBD1 as a possible D gene (6 bases). The V and J ends lost 5 bases and 2 bases respectively, with 13 bases between them. This CDR3 has 15 residues. CDR1 is MNHNY, CDR2 SVGAGI, per germline (reference sequence). The CDR3 protein is CASSLKQGTYNEQFF. In DNA form, the CDR3 reads TGTGCCAGCAGTCTTAAACAGGGAACCTACAATGAGCAGTTCTTC.

V gene TRBV28 combines with J gene TRBJ2-5; D possibly corresponds to TRBD2 (6 bases). V was shortened by 2 bases and J by 5 bases, with 12 bases between the two germline ends. The CDR3 totals 14 residues. CDR1 and CDR2 (germline): MDHEN, SYDVKM. The CDR3 here is CASSLGGLGETQYF. CDR3 sequence (DNA): TGTGCCAGCAGTTTAGGGGGGTTGGGGGAGACCCAGTACTTC.

The J gene is TRBJ2-7, the V gene TRBV4-3, with TRBD2 identical over 10 bases. The CDR3 extends over 15 amino acids. V lost 4 bases to trimming and J lost 0 bases; unmatched junction nucleotides: 3. Germline V lookup: CDR1 LGHNA, CDR2 YSLEER. The CDR3 spells CASSLGLANSYEQYF. In nucleotides, the CDR3 is TGCGCCAGCAGCCTGGGACTAGCGAACTCCTACGAGCAGTACTTC.

V gene TRBV6-5 combines with J gene TRBJ2-2; D is ambiguous. V was trimmed by 6 bases and J by 4 bases, leaving 15 bases between them. Germline V CDR1 and CDR2: MNHEY, SVGAGI. This CDR3 is 15 amino acids long. CDR3 region: CASSPQTSGTGELFF. The DNA for the CDR3 is TGTGCCAGCAGCCCCCAAACCAGTGGCACCGGGGAGCTGTTTTTT.

V and J are TRBV29-1 and TRBJ1-1; D not resolved. Germline V lookup: CDR1 SQVTM, CDR2 ANQGSEA. The V end was cut by 7 bases, the J end by 4 bases, with 16 bases between. The CDR3 covers 13 residues. This chain's CDR3 is CSGWWEVPTEAFF. Written as DNA, the CDR3 is TGCAGCGGCTGGTGGGAGGTTCCCACTGAAGCTTTCTTT. The full variable domain, with the rest looked up from reference TRBV29-1 and TRBJ1-1, is SAVISQKPSRDICQRGTSLTIQCQVDSQVTMMFWYRQQPGQSLTLIATANQGSEATYESGFVIDKFPISRPNLTFSTLTVSNMSPEDSSIYLCSGWWEVPTEAFFGQGTRLTVV.

The CDR3 nucleotides read TGCGCCAGCAGCCCCGAGGACAGGACCCTCGGAAACACCATATATTTT. This translates into CASSPEDRTLGNTIYF. The chain couples TRBV5-1 to TRBJ1-3; the match to TRBD1 covers 7 bases. The length of the CDR3 is 16 residues. V was pared by 4 bases and J by 4 bases, with 11 bases of the junction left unmatched. Germline CDR1 is SGHRS and CDR2 is YFSETQ.